The rows below give T cell receptor beta chains drawn from one sample of a study of PD-1 blockade in classical Hodgkin lymphoma. Sequencing was performed with immunoSEQ multiplex PCR; in TCRdb, only in-frame clones are kept and a portion is missing. Among around 30,000 clones listed, about two thirds were seen once. The material sequenced was peripheral blood mononuclear cells (PBMCs), taken before the second cycle of nivolumab. The receptors here all came from a human donor with classical Hodgkin lymphoma. The CDR3 runs from the conserved cysteine through the conserved F or W. Each record gives: D gene, V gene, clone size, J gene, CDR3 protein, CDR3 DNA. D genes are given only for firm matches. Clone size is stated in some rows and not others, as once, few, many or a class when expanded.

-	TRBV5-4	-	TRBJ2-3	CASSLEADTQYF	TGTGCCAGCAGCTTGGAGGCAGATACGCAGTATTTT
TRBD1	TRBV6-1	-	TRBJ1-6	CASINRGNSPLHF	TGTGCCAGCATCAACAGGGGAAATTCACCCCTCCACTTT
-	TRBV2	-	TRBJ2-2	CASSESYVFSAGELFF	TGTGCCAGCAGTGAAAGCTACGTCTTTTCGGCCGGGGAGCTGTTTTTT
-	TRBV4-1	few	TRBJ1-5	CASSQEGGAYQPQHF	TGCGCCAGCAGCCAAGAGGGGGGCGCTTATCAGCCCCAGCATTTT
-	TRBV6-1	-	TRBJ1-2	CASSEAGFYGYTF	TGTGCCAGCAGTGAAGCGGGCTTCTATGGCTACACCTTC
TRBD1	TRBV19	few	TRBJ1-6	CASTLRDSNSPLHF	TGTGCCAGTACCCTAAGGGACAGTAATTCACCCCTCCACTTT
-	TRBV6-5	-	TRBJ2-7	CASSYGLGWVSYEQYF	TGTGCCAGCAGTTACGGGCTAGGGTGGGTCAGCTACGAGCAGTACTTC
TRBD1	TRBV11-1	few	TRBJ2-6	CASSRTGGTGANVLTF	TGTGCCAGCAGTCGGACAGGGGGTACTGGGGCCAACGTCCTGACTTTC
TRBD2	TRBV29-1	-	TRBJ2-7	CSVEERAGDEQYF	TGCAGCGTTGAAGAGAGGGCGGGGGACGAGCAGTACTTC
-	TRBV4-1	-	TRBJ2-1	CASSQEPGPEAYNEQFF	TGCGCCAGCAGCCAAGAGCCGGGCCCAGAAGCCTACAATGAGCAGTTCTTC
-	TRBV29-1	-	TRBJ1-4	CSVEGQPGDEKLFF	TGCAGCGTTGAAGGTCAGCCTGGAGATGAAAAACTGTTTTTT
-	TRBV4-2	-	TRBJ1-1	CASSPSEGEGTEAFF	TGTGCCAGCAGCCCTTCTGAAGGGGAGGGAACTGAAGCTTTCTTT
TRBD2	TRBV13	-	TRBJ2-3	CASSLVGLAGITDTQYF	TGTGCCAGCAGCTTAGTGGGACTAGCGGGGATCACAGATACGCAGTATTTT
TRBD1	TRBV27	-	TRBJ1-2	CASHRQGEGYTF	TGTGCCAGCCATCGACAGGGGGAAGGCTACACCTTC
-	TRBV4-1	-	TRBJ1-3	CASSPSFRRSGNTIYF	TGCGCCAGCAGCCCTTCGTTCCGGCGCTCTGGAAACACCATATATTTT
TRBD1	TRBV4-1	-	TRBJ1-5	CASSPSPGQGMGQPQHF	TGCGCCAGCAGCCCATCCCCGGGACAGGGGATGGGACAGCCCCAGCATTTT
TRBD1	TRBV5-4	once	TRBJ1-5	CASSQQGAAGLAQPQHF	TGTGCCAGCAGCCAACAGGGGGCTGCGGGATTGGCGCAGCCCCAGCATTTT
-	TRBV6-5	-	TRBJ1-2	CASSYGVGLYGYTF	TGTGCCAGCAGTTACGGAGTTGGACTCTATGGCTACACCTTC
TRBD1	TRBV10-2	-	TRBJ1-1	CASKSTGKNTEAFF	TGCGCCAGCAAATCGACAGGGAAGAACACTGAAGCTTTCTTT
TRBD2	TRBV18	-	TRBJ2-5	CASSRGQRGGGETQYF	TGTGCCAGCTCCCGTGGCCAGCGGGGGGGCGGAGAGACCCAGTACTTC
-	TRBV9	once	TRBJ2-5	CASSVGGTEETQYF	TGTGCCAGCAGCGTAGGAGGGACGGAAGAGACCCAGTACTTC
-	TRBV6-5	-	TRBJ2-2	CASSYNPENTGELFF	TGTGCCAGCAGTTACAATCCGGAGAACACCGGGGAGCTGTTTTTT
-	TRBV6-5	-	TRBJ1-6	CASRRGDTNSPLHF	TGTGCCAGCAGAAGAGGGGACACAAATTCACCCCTCCACTTT
-	TRBV29-1	-	TRBJ1-1	CSACGGDTEAFF	TGCAGCGCCTGTGGGGGGGACACTGAAGCTTTCTTT
-	TRBV2	-	TRBJ2-2	CASRAQGTGELFF	TGTGCCAGCAGGGCTCAGGGTACCGGGGAGCTGTTTTTT
TRBD1	TRBV5-3	once	TRBJ1-2	CARNDRANNYGYTF	TGTGCCAGAAACGACAGGGCGAATAACTATGGCTACACCTTC
-	TRBV4-3	-	TRBJ1-2	CASSHERQHYGYTF	TGCGCCAGCAGTCACGAGAGGCAGCACTATGGCTACACCTTC
TRBD1	TRBV5-1	once	TRBJ1-1	CASSGGSGQMNTEAFF	TGCGCCAGCAGCGGAGGTTCGGGACAGATGAACACTGAAGCTTTCTTT
-	TRBV7-2	-	TRBJ1-3	CASSLMSAGNTIYF	TGTGCCAGCAGCTTAATGAGCGCTGGAAACACCATATATTTT
-	TRBV6-1	-	TRBJ1-3	CASSESQGRNTIYF	TGTGCCAGCAGTGAATCGCAGGGAAGAAACACCATATATTTT
-	TRBV7-6	-	TRBJ1-4	CASSLTLPGPTNEKLFF	TGTGCCAGCAGCTTAACCCTACCAGGACCAACTAATGAAAAACTGTTTTTT
TRBD2	TRBV4-2	-	TRBJ2-1	CASSQEAGGPNEQFF	TGTGCCAGCAGCCAAGAAGCGGGGGGGCCCAATGAGCAGTTCTTC
-	TRBV5-1	-	TRBJ1-2	CASSLYARGSRYTF	TGCGCCAGCAGCTTGTACGCAAGGGGTAGCCGCTACACCTTC
-	TRBV7-6	-	TRBJ1-4	CASSSYPGEKLFF	TGTGCCAGCAGCTCCTATCCGGGCGAAAAACTGTTTTTT